This entry concerns a single T cell receptor beta chain. Its matching antigen is unknown. Time point of the sample: recipient sample about 28 days before transplant, after cytoreduction. This specimen belongs to a study of T cell clonotyping in hematopoietic cell transplantation. Study in general: Pretransplant recipient samples were taken after cytoreduction. Study findings and constraints: Without cell sorting, CD4 versus CD8 contributions remain unresolved.

Sequencing was performed with immunoSEQ multiplex PCR; in TCRdb, only in-frame clones are kept and a portion is missing. The repertoire includes under 35,000 clones, 60% to 80% of them detected once, and about 6% sits in the top ten. The germline CDR1 and CDR2 sequences are SGHDT and YYEEEE. The CDR3 runs 13 residues. Trimming took 2 bases from V and 1 from J, leaving 6 bases between them. Sequencing used peripheral blood mononuclear cells, obtained before stem cell transplant. This chain joins TRBV5-6 and TRBJ2-5; D remains ambiguous. This sequence was found in a man aged 50-60 years with myelodysplastic syndrome. Some clones in this sample may be carry-over from other donors' samples. The CDR3 region is CASSLGGQETQYF. CDR3 coding DNA: TGTGCCAGCAGCTTAGGCGGCCAAGAGACCCAGTACTTC.